Listed below are T cell receptor beta chains from one sample, sequenced in a study of T cell repertoires in cytomegalovirus infection. TCRdb reanalysed the reads using MiXCR and keeps one entry per CDR3 protein. The data contain under 850,000 distinct CDR3 sequences, approximately 40% of them singletons. Material: PBMCs. Receptors were obtained from a human donor in good health (CMV status not recorded). Some clones in this sample may be carry-over from other donors' samples. CDR3s include the opening cysteine and the closing phenylalanine or tryptophan. A D gene is named only where the DNA matches it firmly. For some rows the clone size is stated as once, few or many, or as a class when expanded; others skip it.

V	length	J	D	size	DNA	CDR3
TRBV6-5	14	TRBJ2-3	NA	NA	TGTGCCAGCAGTTACTCGTCGGTCACAGATACGCAGTATTTT	CASSYSSVTDTQYF
TRBV5-1	15	TRBJ2-3	NA	NA	TGCGCCAGCAGCTTGGAGGGGGGCTTCACAGATACGCAGTATTTT	CASSLEGGFTDTQYF
TRBV7-4	14	TRBJ1-6	NA	NA	TGTGCCAGCAGCCGACAGGCCGTGGATTCACCCCTCCACTTT	CASSRQAVDSPLHF
TRBV10-3	14	TRBJ2-1	TRBD2	NA	TGTGCCATCAGTGAAAGCGGGGGGATCAATGAGCAGTTCTTC	CAISESGGINEQFF
TRBV7-9	14	TRBJ2-5	TRBD1	few	TGTGCCAGCAGCCGGACAGGGGGCGGAGAGACCCAGTACTTC	CASSRTGGGETQYF
TRBV27	15	TRBJ2-5	NA	few	TGTGCCAGCAGTTTAGCCCGAGATGGAGGAGAGACCCAGTACTTC	CASSLARDGGETQYF
TRBV19	15	TRBJ1-1	NA	NA	TGTGCCAGTAGTATCTCGGGGGTTCCAAACACTGAAGCTTTCTTT	CASSISGVPNTEAFF
TRBV5-1	15	TRBJ1-1	NA	NA	TGCGCCAGCAGCTTGGGGGGACGGCTGAACACTGAAGCTTTCTTT	CASSLGGRLNTEAFF
TRBV18	14	TRBJ2-5	NA	NA	TGTGCCAGCTCACCACCGACGACAATCCGGACCCAGTACTTC	CASSPPTTIRTQYF
TRBV2	13	TRBJ1-2	NA	few	TGTGCCAGCAGCCTTACCGCGGGCTATGGCTACACCTTC	CASSLTAGYGYTF
TRBV29-1	13	TRBJ1-1	NA	once	TGCAGCGCTGTGGGGGGAAGGTGGACTGAAGCTTTCTTT	CSAVGGRWTEAFF
TRBV29-1	14	TRBJ2-7	TRBD2	NA	TGCAGCAAGACTGGCGGGAGGGCCACCTACGAGCAGTACTTC	CSKTGGRATYEQYF
TRBV19	15	TRBJ1-2	TRBD1	NA	TGTGCCAGTAGTATAGATTGGACAGGGGGGCATGGCTACACCTTC	CASSIDWTGGHGYTF
TRBV10-3	12	TRBJ1-5	NA	few	TGTGCCGCCAGAGAGAGCAATCAGCCCCAGCATTTT	CAARESNQPQHF
TRBV27	15	TRBJ1-1	TRBD1	NA	TGTGCCAGCAGGACCGAAGGGACAGGGGTGACTGAAGCTTTCTTT	CASRTEGTGVTEAFF
TRBV27	14	TRBJ1-5	NA	NA	TGTGCCAGCAGTTTTCTAGGGAAAGGGCAGCCCCAGCATTTT	CASSFLGKGQPQHF
TRBV20-1	13	TRBJ2-3	NA	few	TGCAGTTCTACCGTCCATAGCACAGATACGCAGTATTTT	CSSTVHSTDTQYF
TRBV27	15	TRBJ2-5	NA	NA	TGTGCCAGCAGTTTATCGGCGCGAAACCAAGAGACCCAGTACTTC	CASSLSARNQETQYF
TRBV20-1	15	TRBJ1-2	NA	NA	TGCAGTGCTAGAGATGGTAGGGCCGCTAACTATGGCTACACCTTC	CSARDGRAANYGYTF
TRBV19	16	TRBJ2-5	NA	few	TGTGCCAGTAGTTGGCGGGTTGGGGCAGAAAAAGAGACCCAGTACTTC	CASSWRVGAEKETQYF
TRBV6-1	13	TRBJ2-3	NA	few	TGTGCCAGCAGGGGAACGGTCACAGATACGCAGTATTTT	CASRGTVTDTQYF
TRBV6-5	15	TRBJ2-1	TRBD2	NA	TGTGCCACTTCGACTAGCGGGAGGGTGTACAATGAGCAGTTCTTC	CATSTSGRVYNEQFF
TRBV20-1	13	TRBJ1-2	NA	few	TGCAGTGCCGGAGGGGCTTCTAACTATGGCTACACCTTC	CSAGGASNYGYTF
TRBV7-8	14	TRBJ1-2	NA	few	TGTGCCAGCAGCCTACGACGGGATTTTAGGGGCTACACCTTC	CASSLRRDFRGYTF
TRBV19	14	TRBJ2-1	NA	few	TGTGCCAGTAGTAAGGGCCTTTGGGGCAATGAGCAGTTCTTC	CASSKGLWGNEQFF
TRBV6-4	16	TRBJ2-3	NA	many	TGTGCCAGCAGCGCCGGGGGCGGGACCGGGGCCGATACGCAGTATTTT	CASSAGGGTGADTQYF
TRBV2	13	TRBJ1-1	NA	many	TGTGCCAGTAGTGTCGGGGGCGGCACTGAAGCTTTCTTT	CASSVGGGTEAFF
TRBV7-9	14	TRBJ2-7	TRBD2	few	TGTGCCAGCAGCTTAGGAGCGGGAGGGCCGGGTCCGTACTTC	CASSLGAGGPGPYF
TRBV19	11	TRBJ2-1	NA	NA	TGTGCCAGTAGTGCGGGCTTAGAGCAGTTCTTC	CASSAGLEQFF
TRBV12-3/TRBV12-4	14	TRBJ1-4	NA	few	TGTGCCAGCAGATGGACAACGCTTAATGAAAAACTGTTTTTT	CASRWTTLNEKLFF
TRBV19	14	TRBJ2-5	NA	NA	TGTGCCAGTAGTAGGGTGGACGTCGGAGAGACCCAGTACTTC	CASSRVDVGETQYF
TRBV28	18	TRBJ2-3	TRBD2	few	TGTGCCAGCAGTCCCACGGGACTAGCCCTGATGGGGACAGATACGCAGTATTTT	CASSPTGLALMGTDTQYF
TRBV12-3/TRBV12-4	14	TRBJ2-7	NA	many	TGTGCCAGCAGTCCCGTTGGAGGTTTGAGCGAGCAGTACTTC	CASSPVGGLSEQYF